This T cell receptor beta chain was obtained from a study of CD8 T cells in ankylosing spondylitis. This clonotype appeared many times. TCRdb re-called the 5' RACE reads through MiXCR, storing one row per CDR3 protein. The profile shows 45,000 to 65,000 distinct CDR3 sequences, less than 8.5% of them singletons. Sequences were obtained from blood, either unsorted or a sorted T cell fraction (not recorded which). The receptor's source is a female donor with ankylosing spondylitis or in good health (not recorded which).

In DNA form, the CDR3 reads TGTGCCACGAAAGGGAGAGATGAAAAACTGTTTTTT. The encoded protein is CATKGRDEKLFF. V usage is TRBV27 and J usage is TRBJ1-4; unclear D gene. Trimming left V 10 bases short and J 6 bases short, with 12 bases between. CDR1 is MNHEY and CDR2 is SMNVEV in the germline V gene (reference sequence). CDR3 length: 12 amino acids.